Shown below are 17 T cell receptor beta chains from a single sample sequenced in a study of cytomegalovirus exposure and HLA in healthy donors. PCR used 60 Vbeta primers and 13 Jbeta primers. Only in-frame clones appear in the TCRdb table, and some are missing; sequencing was by immunoSEQ multiplex PCR. The sample carries around 150,000 clones, roughly four fifths recorded once. Material: PBMCs. The source is a man aged 45-65 years in good health and CMV-seropositive.

To note about this clone: In this CDR3 the conserved last residue, phenylalanine or tryptophan, is missing, so a read error is likely. This sequence joins TRBV29-1 and TRBJ1-1; 9 bases match TRBD1. Germline CDR1 reads SQVTM; CDR2 reads ANQGSEA. The V gene end was trimmed by 6 bases and the J gene end by 2 bases; junction bases not matched to a gene: 7. The CDR3 covers 14 residues. This CDR3 reads CSVQGAMSNTEAFL. DNA of the CDR3: TGCAGCGTACAGGGGGCGATGTCCAACACTGAAGCTTTCCTT.

This chain uses TRBV2 with TRBJ1-1; perhaps TRBD1 as D (6 bases). The CDR3 runs 14 residues. CDR1 and CDR2 from the germline V gene are SNHLY and FYNNEI. The V gene lost 7 bases and the J gene lost 4 bases, with 16 bases spanning the gap. Here the CDR3 DNA reads TGTGCCAGCAACCCCTCTAGGGGGAGCACTGAAGCTTTCTTT. As protein: CASNPSRGSTEAFF.

This chain joins TRBV7-2 and TRBJ1-6; D might be TRBD1 (6 bases). V was trimmed by 4 bases and J by 6 bases, leaving 13 bases between them. Germline lookup yields CDR1 SGHTA and CDR2 FQGNSA. The CDR3 length is 15 residues. The CDR3 region has the DNA TGTGCCAGCAGCTCCTCCGGGACACGTAATTCACCCCTCCACTTT. Translation: CASSSSGTRNSPLHF.

This chain joins TRBV4-1 and TRBJ2-5, with 10 positions matching TRBD2. The DNA end favors TRBJ2-7, so the J call may be wrong. The germline V gene encodes CDR1 MGHRA and CDR2 YSYEKL. CDR3 length: 15 residues. CDR3 nucleotide sequence: TGCGCCAGCAGCCAAGGGCTAGCGGGAGTTGACGAGCAGTACTTC. It is translated as CASSQGLAGVDEQYF.

The chain couples TRBV5-1 to TRBJ2-2; D remains ambiguous. V was shortened by 0 bases and J by 1 base, with 4 bases between the two germline ends. This CDR3 is 14 amino acids long. The germline V gene encodes CDR1 SGHRS and CDR2 YFSETQ. The CDR3 DNA reads as TGCGCCAGCAGCTTGGCCCAGAACACCGGGGAGCTGTTTTTT. It is translated as CASSLAQNTGELFF.

DNA of the CDR3: TGTGCCAGCTCACGCCGACAGGGGGACACTGAAGCTTTCTTT. It specifies CASSRRQGDTEAFF. V and J are TRBV18 and TRBJ1-1; 9 bases match TRBD1. V trimming: 4 bases; J trimming: 3 bases; junction bases outside the gene matches: 3. CDR1 is KGHSH, CDR2 LQKENI, per germline. The CDR3 extends over 14 amino acids.

This sequence joins TRBV28 and TRBJ1-1; TRBD1 matches at 8 bases. Germline trimming cut 6 bases from V and 1 base from J; bases unmatched to any gene: 4. CDR3 length equals 14 residues. Germline V gene data show CDR1 as MDHEN and CDR2 as SYDVKM. The CDR3 sequence is CASRFGTGNTEAFF. In DNA, the CDR3 is TGTGCCAGCAGATTTGGGACAGGGAACACTGAAGCTTTCTTT.

This clone has only one observation. V usage is TRBV7-2 and J usage is TRBJ2-7; 9 bases line up with TRBD1. This CDR3 comprises 14 residues. Germline CDR1 reads SGHTA; CDR2 reads FQGNSA. V was clipped by 8 bases and J by 0 bases; unmatched bases: 5. In nucleotides, the CDR3 is TGTGCCAGCGGCCCACAGGGGGCCTCCTACGAGCAGTACTTC. Amino acid sequence: CASGPQGASYEQYF. The full variable domain, with the rest looked up from reference TRBV7-2 and TRBJ2-7, is GAGVSQSPSNKVTEKGKDVELRCDPISGHTALYWYRQSLGQGLEFLIYFQGNSAPDKSGLPSDRFSAERTGGSVSTLTIQRTQQEDSAVYLCASGPQGASYEQYFGPGTRLTVT.

The chain employs TRBV29-1 and TRBJ2-7; 9 nucleotides agree with TRBD2. CDR1 is SQVTM and CDR2 is ANQGSEA in the germline V gene. The CDR3 runs 14 residues. Trimming at V came to 0 bases and at J to 7 bases, leaving 7 bases not matched to a gene. CDR3 DNA sequence: TGCAGCGTTGAAGATGGGCGGGGGGGAGGGGAGCAGTACTTC. Translating gives CSVEDGRGGGEQYF.

The gene calls are TRBV5-1 and TRBJ2-2; 8 nucleotides align to TRBD1. Unmatched junction bases numbered 3, after V lost 3 bases and J lost 2 bases. The CDR3 runs 15 residues. Germline V gives CDR1 SGHRS, CDR2 YFSETQ. The chain's CDR3 is CASSSDRVNTGELFF. CDR3 in DNA: TGCGCCAGCAGCTCGGACAGGGTTAACACCGGGGAGCTGTTTTTT.

CDR3 in DNA: TGTGCCAGCAGTTCTCGTCTAGCGGGAGGGTACGATACGCAGTATTTT. Its protein is CASSSRLAGGYDTQYF. This chain uses TRBV6-5 with TRBJ2-3; the match to TRBD2 covers 12 bases. This CDR3 is 16 amino acids long. Germline loops: CDR1 MNHEY, CDR2 SVGAGI. Trimming removed 4 bases from V and 6 bases from J; junction bases left unmatched: 8.

V gene TRBV9 combines with J gene TRBJ2-3, with TRBD1 identical over 7 bases. Trimming at V came to 0 bases and at J to 6 bases, leaving 10 bases not matched to a gene. Germline V lookup: CDR1 SGDLS, CDR2 YYNGEE. CDR3 length equals 16 residues. The CDR3 DNA sequence: TGTGCCAGCAGCGTAGTGGGAACAGGGGTCGGGGATACGCAGTATTTT. Its protein product is CASSVVGTGVGDTQYF.

The chain is built from TRBV5-1 and TRBJ2-7; 10 nucleotides match TRBD2. The germline V gene encodes CDR1 SGHRS and CDR2 YFSETQ. V lost 4 bases, J lost 3 bases, and 7 bases stayed unmatched. This CDR3 has 15 amino acids. CDR3 sequence (DNA): TGCGCCAGCAGCCCCACCCCTAGCGGGGGCTACGAGCAGTACTTC. It specifies CASSPTPSGGYEQYF.

The chain joins TRBV11-2 to TRBJ2-1; no clear D gene. Germline assignment: CDR1 SGHAT and CDR2 FQNNGV. Trimming stripped 0 bases from V and 5 bases from J, with 5 bases between. The CDR3 runs to 13 residues. Written as DNA, the CDR3 is TGTGCCAGCAGCTTAGAAGCGAACAATGAGCAGTTCTTC. Its protein is CASSLEANNEQFF. Full variable domain (missing parts from reference TRBV11-2 and TRBJ2-1): EAGVAQSPRYKIIEKRQSVAFWCNPISGHATLYWYQQILGQGPKLLIQFQNNGVVDDSQLPKDRFSAERLKGVDSTLKIQPAKLEDSAVYLCASSLEANNEQFFGPGTRLTVL.

The chain carries TRBV28 and TRBJ2-3; 11 bases fit TRBD2. Germline-derived CDR1 and CDR2 are MDHEN and SYDVKM. Unmatched junction bases numbered 14, after V lost 6 bases and J lost 3 bases. The CDR3 is 18 residues long. This CDR3 is CASRAHGLAGGSTDTQYF. For the CDR3, the DNA is TGTGCCAGCAGGGCCCATGGGCTAGCGGGAGGAAGTACAGATACGCAGTATTTT.

The rearrangement joins TRBV11-2 to TRBJ2-5; D is possibly TRBD1 (5 bases). The germline CDR1 and CDR2 sequences are SGHAT and FQNNGV. V shed 1 base and J shed 5 bases, with 14 bases lying between them. The CDR3 extends over 15 amino acids. The CDR3 DNA sequence: TGTGCCAGCAGCTTAGCAGGGCGCGCTATGGAGACCCAGTACTTC. As protein: CASSLAGRAMETQYF. The entire variable domain, with the rest obtained from reference TRBV11-2 and TRBJ2-5, is as follows: EAGVAQSPRYKIIEKRQSVAFWCNPISGHATLYWYQQILGQGPKLLIQFQNNGVVDDSQLPKDRFSAERLKGVDSTLKIQPAKLEDSAVYLCASSLAGRAMETQYFGPGTRLLVL.

This clone has a handful of counts. The chain combines TRBV4-1 with TRBJ1-5, with a weak D call TRBD1 (5 bases). Germline V gene sequence: CDR1 MGHRA, CDR2 YSYEKL. The V end lost 0 bases, the J end lost 4 bases, and 10 bases lay between the germline ends. This CDR3 is 15 amino acids long. In nucleotides, the CDR3 is TGCGCCAGCAGCCAAGAGGCAAGGGGAAATCAGCCCCAGCATTTT. Translated: CASSQEARGNQPQHF.